This T cell receptor (beta chain) was observed in a study of T cell responses to AZD1222 COVID-19 vaccine. Study as a whole: Researchers grouped second doses given at about 4 or about 12 weeks into one pool.

Produced via immunoSEQ multiplex PCR; TCRdb's table is partial and in-frame only. Altogether more than 110,000 clones are present, more than 85% being singletons, with the ten largest covering about 3.2%. CDR1 is SGHVS, CDR2 FQNEAQ, per germline. The V and J ends lost 4 bases and 1 base, in that order; junction bases with no gene match: 7. The CDR3 runs 18 residues. The receptor was derived from an adult in good health. The chain carries TRBV7-8 and TRBJ2-6; 10 bases match TRBD1. The input for sequencing was peripheral blood, taken on day 0 of AZD1222 vaccination. CDR3 region: CASSSAGTGDSGANVLTF. The CDR3 DNA sequence: TGTGCCAGCAGCTCAGCCGGGACAGGGGATTCTGGGGCCAACGTCCTGACTTTC.